One and the same sample provided the 30 T cell receptor beta chains below, sequenced in a study of T-cell memory formation after mild COVID-19. From the 5' RACE reads, TCRdb called clonotypes with MiXCR, one entry per CDR3 protein. Of 350,000 to 500,000 distinct CDR3 sequences listed, about 20% were seen once; the top ten hold about 8.8%. Sequenced input: PBMCs or a T cell subset sorted from them (not recorded which). The receptors originated from an adult woman who had mild COVID-19 (a few samples of this study predate the infection). Cell type and time point are not known.

The chain employs TRBV12-3 or TRBV12-4 and TRBJ2-2, with 15 bases fitting TRBD2. Germline trimming cut 4 bases from V and 0 bases from J; bases unmatched to any gene: 12. The CDR3 is made up of 21 amino acids. This CDR3 reads CASSSNPPGLAGGTNTGELFF. CDR3 bases: TGTGCCAGCAGTTCAAATCCTCCGGGACTAGCGGGAGGCACGAACACCGGGGAGCTGTTTTTT.

In its sample, this clonotype was seen a few times. The rearrangement joins TRBV7-2 to TRBJ1-2; the D gene is possibly TRBD1 (5 bases). Germline V gives CDR1 SGHTA, CDR2 FQGNSA. The CDR3 covers 13 residues. Trimming removed 2 bases from V and 8 bases from J, with 12 bases in between. The CDR3 region has the DNA TGTGCCAGCAGCTTACAGGGAGCGAGGGGCTACACCTTC. Its protein product is CASSLQGARGYTF. The complete variable domain, with remaining parts taken from reference TRBV7-2 and TRBJ1-2, reads GAGVSQSPSNKVTEKGKDVELRCDPISGHTALYWYRQSLGQGLEFLIYFQGNSAPDKSGLPSDRFSAERTGGSVSTLTIQRTQQEDSAVYLCASSLQGARGYTFGSGTRLTVV.

This clonotype showed up many times. The chain joins TRBV10-3 to TRBJ1-6; D is unclear. CDR3 size: 13 residues. Germline V CDR1 and CDR2: ENHRY, SYGVKD. Trimming took off 7 bases at V and 2 bases at J, with 6 bases between the two ends. In DNA form, the CDR3 reads TGTGCCATCACGGATGCCTATAATTCACCCCTCCACTTT. Its translation: CAITDAYNSPLHF.

CDR3 in DNA: TGTGCCAGCCAGAAGCGGCCAGGTACCTACAATGAGCAGTTCTTC. It yields the protein CASQKRPGTYNEQFF. This rearrangement joins TRBV2 to TRBJ2-1; a possible D gene is TRBD2 (5 bases). Trimming shortened V by 8 bases and J by 2 bases, and 16 bases separated the two germline ends. The CDR3 is 15 amino acids. Germline V CDR1 and CDR2: SNHLY, FYNNEI.

The genes are TRBV6-5 and TRBJ2-3; D possibly corresponds to TRBD2 (7 bases). Trimming took 2 bases from V and 0 from J, leaving 15 bases between them. Germline assignment: CDR1 MNHEY and CDR2 SVGAGI. The CDR3 runs 17 residues. The CDR3 reads CASSYAGASTSTDTQYF. Here the CDR3 DNA reads TGTGCCAGCAGTTACGCGGGGGCTTCTACTAGCACAGATACGCAGTATTTT.

The chain uses TRBV3-1 and TRBJ2-7, with D unclear. The CDR3 length is 14 residues. CDR1 is LGHDT, CDR2 YNNKEL, per germline (reference sequence). The germline V and J ends were trimmed by 1 base and 0 bases, with 7 bases remaining between them. This chain's CDR3 is CASSQVESSYEQYF. The CDR3 bases are TGTGCCAGCAGCCAAGTGGAGAGCTCCTACGAGCAGTACTTC.

This chain links TRBV7-2 with TRBJ2-1; weak D call: TRBD1 (5 bases). V was cut by 1 base and J by 11 bases, with 9 bases left in between. The CDR3 covers 12 residues. Germline V CDR1 and CDR2: SGHTA, FQGNSA. CDR3 nucleotides: TGTGCCAGCAGCTTAGAGGGGCCTCAGCAGTTCTTC. Translating gives CASSLEGPQQFF.

This clonotype was seen only a few times. V usage is TRBV28 and J usage is TRBJ2-7; D perhaps matches TRBD2 (6 bases). CDR1 and CDR2 from the germline V gene are MDHEN and SYDVKM. The V and J ends lost 9 bases and 4 bases respectively, with 22 bases between them. This CDR3 region has 15 residues. The CDR3 bases are TGTGCCAGTAGGAGGGGAACCGGCTTGGGATACGAGCAGTACTTC. Translated, it gives CASRRGTGLGYEQYF.

The chain couples TRBV27 to TRBJ1-5; D gene unclear. V dropped 6 bases and J dropped 0 bases, with 9 bases sitting between them. The CDR3 loop spans 14 amino acids. Germline CDR1 reads MNHEY; CDR2 reads SMNVEV (reference sequence). CDR3 region: CASRGRISNQPQHF. Here the CDR3 DNA reads TGTGCCAGCAGAGGACGGATTAGCAATCAGCCCCAGCATTTT.

This clonotype showed up many times. The chain joins TRBV7-2 to TRBJ1-1; TRBD1 agrees at 8 bases. The CDR3 totals 14 residues. In germline, CDR1 is SGHTA, CDR2 FQGNSA. Unmatched junction bases numbered 5, after V lost 3 bases and J lost 5 bases. The CDR3 DNA sequence: TGTGCCAGCAGCTTCGGACAGGGTCGGACTGAAGCTTTCTTT. It yields the protein CASSFGQGRTEAFF. Using reference TRBV7-2 and TRBJ1-1 for the parts outside the CDR3, the full variable domain is GAGVSQSPSNKVTEKGKDVELRCDPISGHTALYWYRQSLGQGLEFLIYFQGNSAPDKSGLPSDRFSAERTGGSVSTLTIQRTQQEDSAVYLCASSFGQGRTEAFFGQGTRLTVV.

This clonotype occurred a few times. This chain uses TRBV7-9 with TRBJ2-3; D gene ambiguous. V lost 4 bases and J lost 0, with 8 bases in between. Germline values: CDR1 SEHNR, CDR2 FQNEAQ (reference sequence). This CDR3 contains 14 residues. This CDR3 is CASSSPRSTDTQYF. In DNA form, the CDR3 reads TGTGCCAGCAGCTCCCCCCGGAGCACAGATACGCAGTATTTT.

The chain is built from TRBV19 and TRBJ2-2; TRBD2 matches 7 bases. The V gene's germline CDR1 is LNHDA and CDR2 SQIVND (reference sequence). V shed 3 bases, J shed 6 bases, and the junction held 13 bases outside the gene matches. The CDR3 has 17 residues. CDR3 sequence: CASSMWGDYWRAGELFF. In DNA, the CDR3 is TGTGCCAGTAGTATGTGGGGGGACTACTGGAGGGCCGGGGAGCTGTTTTTT.

This rearrangement joins TRBV7-2 to TRBJ2-7; D possibly corresponds to TRBD1 (5 bases). The CDR3 totals 14 residues. Germline lookup yields CDR1 SGHTA and CDR2 FQGNSA. V was shortened by 1 base and J by 7 bases, with 14 bases between the two germline ends. The CDR3: CASSLEGRATEQYF. In nucleotides, the CDR3 is TGTGCCAGCAGCTTAGAGGGGCGCGCAACGGAGCAGTACTTC.

This clonotype was recorded a few times. At one end, the junction sequence differs from germline, possibly due to a read error. This chain uses TRBV10-3 with TRBJ2-7; a possible D gene is TRBD2 (6 bases). This CDR3 has 13 residues. From germline, CDR1 is ENHRY and CDR2 SYGVKD. CDR3 sequence reads: CAIRSGDSWYQSF. The CDR3 DNA sequence: TGTGCCATCAGGTCCGGGGACTCCTGGTACCAGAGCTTC.

This clonotype occurred many times. The CDR3 sequence: CASRAGGQKQYF. In DNA, the CDR3 is TGTGCCAGCAGAGCGGGGGGTCAGAAGCAGTACTTC. V is TRBV12-3 or TRBV12-4 and J is TRBJ2-7; 9 bases are a match to TRBD2. There are 12 residues in the CDR3. The trim removed 6 bases at V and 8 bases at J, leaving 5 bases unmatched.

This rearrangement joins TRBV9 to TRBJ1-1; TRBD1 is a possible D gene (5 bases). CDR3 length: 16 residues. Trimming shortened V by 3 bases and J by 2 bases, and 17 bases separated the two germline ends. In germline, CDR1 is SGDLS, CDR2 YYNGEE. CDR3 sequence: CASSAPGTGSNTEAFF. CDR3 DNA sequence: TGTGCCAGCAGCGCACCCGGGACGGGGAGTAACACTGAAGCTTTCTTT.

This clonotype was recorded a few times. CDR3 in amino acids: CASRRFLAGGRETQYF. CDR3 nucleotides: TGCGCCAGTCGTCGTTTTCTAGCGGGGGGGCGAGAGACCCAGTACTTC. The chain couples TRBV23-1 to TRBJ2-5, with TRBD2 matching 12 bases. TRBV23-1 is given ORF status, its function remaining uncertain. The trim removed 9 bases at V and 4 bases at J, leaving 12 bases unmatched. The CDR3 runs to 16 residues.

This clonotype was seen only a few times. The V and J genes are TRBV6-5 and TRBJ2-7, with D hard to call. V was pared by 0 bases and J by 6 bases, with 12 bases between. This CDR3 is built from 14 residues. CDR1 and CDR2 from the germline V gene are MNHEY and SVGAGI. The CDR3 region has the DNA TGTGCCAGCAGTTACTCACCCGGAATAGGCGAGCAGTACTTC. It yields the protein CASSYSPGIGEQYF.

The CDR3 is CASSFTGRVSRAISSDTQYF. DNA of the CDR3: TGCGCCAGCAGCTTTACAGGGAGAGTATCAAGGGCTATTAGTTCAGATACGCAGTATTTT. V usage is TRBV5-1 and J usage is TRBJ2-3, with D possibly matching TRBD1 (6 bases). Germline CDR1 and CDR2: SGHRS and YFSETQ. V was clipped by 2 bases and J by 4 bases, with 29 bases between them. This CDR3 is 20 amino acids long.

This clonotype was recorded a few times. The chain uses TRBV5-1 and TRBJ2-5; 7 bases are a match to TRBD2. The germline V gene encodes CDR1 SGHRS and CDR2 YFSETQ. V shed 4 bases and J 3 bases; nucleotides not matched to a gene: 6. The CDR3 runs 14 residues. CDR3 in DNA: TGCGCCAGCAGCCCGGGACTAATTAAAGAGACCCAGTACTTC. Amino acid sequence: CASSPGLIKETQYF.

This clonotype has a handful of counts. This sequence joins TRBV7-2 and TRBJ2-6; D not resolved. The CDR3 runs to 16 residues. Per germline, CDR1 SGHTA and CDR2 FQGNSA. V was cut by 6 bases and J by 1 base, with 13 bases left in between. CDR3: CASSPQPPSGANVLTF. DNA of the CDR3: TGTGCCAGCAGTCCCCAACCCCCTTCTGGGGCCAACGTCCTGACTTTC.

CDR3 residues: CATSERGIYEQYF. CDR3 coding DNA: TGTGCCACCAGTGAGAGGGGAATCTACGAGCAGTACTTC. The V call is TRBV24-1, the J call TRBJ2-7; either TRBD1 or TRBD2 may supply D (5 bases each). Trimming pared 4 bases from V and 3 bases from J, leaving 9 bases between. The V gene's germline CDR1 is KGHDR and CDR2 SFDVKD. This CDR3 is 13 amino acids long.

This chain uses TRBV20-1 with TRBJ1-3; D call uncertain. CDR1 is DFQATT and CDR2 is SNEGSKA in the germline V gene (reference sequence). The CDR3 is 11 amino acids. V was cut by 7 bases and J by 0 bases, with 4 bases left in between. CDR3 protein: CSVASGNTIYF. In nucleotides, the CDR3 is TGCAGTGTCGCCTCTGGAAACACCATATATTTT.

This clonotype was counted only a few times. The rearrangement joins TRBV18 to TRBJ2-5; D possibly corresponds to TRBD1 (7 bases). CDR1 KGHSH and CDR2 LQKENI come from the germline V gene. The CDR3 is made up of 15 amino acids. Trimming pared 2 bases from V and 2 bases from J, leaving 12 bases between. CDR3 sequence: CASSPVAGQQETQYF. DNA for the CDR3: TGTGCCAGCTCACCAGTGGCGGGACAGCAAGAGACCCAGTACTTC.

The genes are TRBV11-2 and TRBJ2-2; 7 bases agree with TRBD2. V trimming: 0 bases; J trimming: 5 bases; junction bases outside the gene matches: 6. The CDR3 totals 16 residues. Germline V gene data show CDR1 as SGHAT and CDR2 as FQNNGV. CDR3: CASSLEAAGRTGELFF. The CDR3 DNA reads as TGTGCCAGCAGCTTAGAGGCAGCGGGAAGGACCGGGGAGCTGTTTTTT. The full variable domain, with the rest looked up from reference TRBV11-2 and TRBJ2-2, is EAGVAQSPRYKIIEKRQSVAFWCNPISGHATLYWYQQILGQGPKLLIQFQNNGVVDDSQLPKDRFSAERLKGVDSTLKIQPAKLEDSAVYLCASSLEAAGRTGELFFGEGSRLTVL.

This chain connects TRBV7-9 to TRBJ1-1; TRBD1 agrees at 10 bases. The germline V gene has CDR1 SEHNR and CDR2 FQNEAQ (reference sequence). With V trimmed by 5 bases and J by 8 bases, 8 bases remained unmatched. This CDR3 spans 14 amino acids. In DNA form, the CDR3 reads TGTGCCAGCAGCGATTCGGACAGGGGGAGAGAAGCTTTCTTT. Its translation: CASSDSDRGREAFF.

In this sample, this clonotype turned up many times. This chain joins TRBV20-1 and TRBJ2-5, with 14 bases fitting TRBD2. With 1 base clipped from V and 7 bases from J, the junction kept 5 bases outside the gene matches. The CDR3 loop spans 15 amino acids. In germline, CDR1 is DFQATT, CDR2 SNEGSKA (reference sequence). CDR3 sequence reads: CSARVGTSGSGTQYF. The CDR3 DNA is TGCAGTGCTAGAGTTGGGACTAGCGGGAGCGGGACCCAGTACTTC.

The chain joins TRBV19 to TRBJ2-1, with D tentatively TRBD1 (6 bases). The germline CDR1 and CDR2 sequences are LNHDA and SQIVND (reference sequence). V was clipped by 3 bases and J by 7 bases, with 19 bases between them. The length of the CDR3 is 16 residues. CDR3 DNA sequence: TGTGCCAGTAGTATTGGCAGACCGATTAGGGGGAATGAGCAGTTCTTC. Translated, it gives CASSIGRPIRGNEQFF.

In this sample, this clonotype turned up many times. The chain combines TRBV6-6 with TRBJ2-3; no firm D call. Germline lookup yields CDR1 MNHNY and CDR2 SVGAGI (reference sequence). There are 13 residues in the CDR3. V was cut by 6 bases and J by 1 base, with 8 bases left in between. The CDR3 DNA reads as TGTGCCAGCAGCCCCTTAGGCACAGATACGCAGTATTTT. It yields the protein CASSPLGTDTQYF.

This clonotype has just a few counts. This sequence joins TRBV5-1 and TRBJ2-7; 8 bases line up with TRBD1. Trimming at V came to 4 bases and at J to 7 bases, leaving 4 bases not matched to a gene. This CDR3 is 12 amino acids long. Germline values: CDR1 SGHRS, CDR2 YFSETQ. The CDR3 DNA is TGCGCCAGCAGCGGGACAGGCAGTGAGCAGTACTTC. Amino acid sequence: CASSGTGSEQYF.